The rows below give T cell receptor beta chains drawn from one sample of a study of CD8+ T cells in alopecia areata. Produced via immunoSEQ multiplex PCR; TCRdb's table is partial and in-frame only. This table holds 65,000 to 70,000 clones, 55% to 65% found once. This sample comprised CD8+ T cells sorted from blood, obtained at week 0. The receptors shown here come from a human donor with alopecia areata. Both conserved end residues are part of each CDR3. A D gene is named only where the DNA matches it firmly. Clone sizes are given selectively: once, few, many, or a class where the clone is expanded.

TGTGCCAGCAGTTCCTACCTACAGGGGTATGGCTACACCTTC | CASSSYLQGYGYTF | TRBD1 | TRBJ1-2 | TRBV27 | NA
TGTGCCAGCAGCCTCCCCAGGGAAAACATTCAGTACTTC | CASSLPRENIQYF | NA | TRBJ2-4 | TRBV7-9 | NA
TGTGCCAGCAGCTTTCAGGGGGACAATGAGCAGTTCTTC | CASSFQGDNEQFF | TRBD1 | TRBJ2-1 | TRBV5-6 | NA
TGTGCCTGGAGTTTGGTAGATAGCAATCAGCCCCAGCATTTT | CAWSLVDSNQPQHF | NA | TRBJ1-5 | TRBV30 | NA
TGTGCCAGCAGTTATTCTTCGGGGTTGGAGACCCAGTACTTC | CASSYSSGLETQYF | NA | TRBJ2-5 | TRBV6-5 | NA
TGTGCCAGCAGCTTGAGTTATTTCGTCACCTACGAGCAGTACTTC | CASSLSYFVTYEQYF | NA | TRBJ2-7 | TRBV7-2 | few
TGTGCCTGGAGTGTGGTGGGAGGTCAGCCCCAGCATTTT | CAWSVVGGQPQHF | NA | TRBJ1-5 | TRBV30 | NA
TGTGCCAGCGGATACCGGGGCATGAACACTGAAGCTTTCTTT | CASGYRGMNTEAFF | NA | TRBJ1-1 | TRBV5-6 | NA
TGTGCCAGCAGTTTATCAGGTAATGAGCAGTTCTTC | CASSLSGNEQFF | NA | TRBJ2-1 | TRBV28 | NA
TGCAGCGAGAAGGCGGATCCCTACAATGAGCAGTTCTTC | CSEKADPYNEQFF | NA | TRBJ2-1 | TRBV29-1 | NA
TGCAGCGTTGAAGAGAGTGCAGGGGTAGAGACCCAGTACTTC | CSVEESAGVETQYF | NA | TRBJ2-5 | TRBV29-1 | NA
TGCGCCAGCAGCCTACAAGGCGGAGCTAGAGAGACCCAGTACTTC | CASSLQGGARETQYF | NA | TRBJ2-5 | TRBV4-1 | NA
TGCGCCAGCAGCTTGGCCTTTGACAGCAACTTCTACGAGCAGTACTTC | CASSLAFDSNFYEQYF | NA | TRBJ2-7 | TRBV5-1 | NA
TGTGCCAGCTCTCCCACAGCCAATGAGCAGTTCTTC | CASSPTANEQFF | NA | TRBJ2-1 | TRBV27 | NA
TGCGCCAGCAGCCAAGACCCGACGGGTCCCCAAGAGACCCAGTACTTC | CASSQDPTGPQETQYF | NA | TRBJ2-5 | TRBV4-1 | few
TGCGCCAGCAGCTTGGACGCGGGGGGTAGCACAGATACGCAGTATTTT | CASSLDAGGSTDTQYF | TRBD2 | TRBJ2-3 | TRBV5-1 | NA
TGCAGCGGGCCGTCGCTTGATGAGCAGTTCTTC | CSGPSLDEQFF | NA | TRBJ2-1 | TRBV29-1 | NA
TGCAGCGTGGACGGGCCGGGCTATGGCTACACCTTC | CSVDGPGYGYTF | NA | TRBJ1-2 | TRBV29-1 | NA
TGTGCCAGTAACCATCAGGGGATTAACTATGGCTACACCTTC | CASNHQGINYGYTF | NA | TRBJ1-2 | TRBV19 | NA
TGTGCCAGCAGTTTACTGGGACACGAGAACACTGAAGCTTTCTTT | CASSLLGHENTEAFF | NA | TRBJ1-1 | TRBV27 | once
TGTGCCAGCAGCTTATTTCAGGGGACGAACACCGGGGAGCTGTTTTTT | CASSLFQGTNTGELFF | NA | TRBJ2-2 | TRBV11-3 | few
TGCGCCAGCAGCCCGGGAGTCGAGCAGTACTTC | CASSPGVEQYF | NA | TRBJ2-7 | TRBV5-1 | NA
TGCGCCAGCAGCCAAGACCCCCCGACAGGGAACCAAGAGACCCAGTACTTC | CASSQDPPTGNQETQYF | TRBD1 | TRBJ2-5 | TRBV4-3 | NA
TGTGCCAGCCCCTGCTTCACGAAGGCCAAAAACATTCAGTACTTC | CASPCFTKAKNIQYF | NA | TRBJ2-4 | TRBV27 | NA
TGTGCCAGCAGCCAAGAATTCGCAGGATCCGGGGCCAACGTCCTGACTTTC | CASSQEFAGSGANVLTF | NA | TRBJ2-6 | TRBV9 | NA
TGCAGCGTTGTCGGCGGGGCAATTCTCTCCTACAATGAGCAGTTCTTC | CSVVGGAILSYNEQFF | NA | TRBJ2-1 | TRBV29-1 | NA
TGTGCCAGCAGCTTGGCTGGGACAGGGAGCTATGGCTACACCTTC | CASSLAGTGSYGYTF | TRBD1 | TRBJ1-2 | TRBV5-6 | NA
TGCGCCAGCAGCTTGGAGGGACACAGGGTCTACGAGCAGTACTTC | CASSLEGHRVYEQYF | NA | TRBJ2-7 | TRBV5-1 | NA
TGTGCCAGCAGCCTCCGGGACGTTTCGGGCGAGCAGTACTTC | CASSLRDVSGEQYF | NA | TRBJ2-7 | TRBV9 | few
TGTGCCAGCAGTTTAGGGGCAGAAAGCTACGAGCAGTACTTC | CASSLGAESYEQYF | NA | TRBJ2-7 | TRBV27 | few
TGTGCCAGCACGAGGCCCGGGGCCAACGTCCTGACTTTC | CASTRPGANVLTF | NA | TRBJ2-6 | TRBV2 | NA
TGCAGCGTTGTCACTCTCGTGGGCTATGGCTACACCTTC | CSVVTLVGYGYTF | NA | TRBJ1-2 | TRBV29-1 | NA
TGTGCCAGCAGCCAAGCAGGGGCCAATTCCTACGAGCAGTACTTC | CASSQAGANSYEQYF | NA | TRBJ2-7 | TRBV4-2 | once
TGCAGCGTTGAAACGGAGAACACCGGGGAGCTGTTTTTT | CSVETENTGELFF | NA | TRBJ2-2 | TRBV29-1 | NA
TGTGCCTGGACCCAAGACAGGGCTTCCAACGAGCAGTACTTC | CAWTQDRASNEQYF | TRBD1 | TRBJ2-7 | TRBV30 | NA